One T cell receptor (beta chain) is described in this entry. This clonotype was found many times. Which antigen it targets is not known. No much larger clone exists at a distance of one base, and base qualities are not known. Libraries came from PCR. Sequencer: Illumina HiSeq 2500. To normalize quantification of the TCRbeta repertoire, the TCR libraries were built with molecular barcoding that relied on unique molecular identifiers. In-frame beta chains were kept once TCRdb had trimmed the public reads at Q25 with fastp and called clones with MiXCR. Rows matching on CDR3 protein sequence are summarized as one entry with the most common DNA and genes. The sample table contains just under 150,000 distinct CDR3 sequences; only one count was recorded for roughly 9% of them. Jointly, the top ten make up roughly 18% of the sample. This specimen's treatment or condition label, per the study, means: allogeneic hematopoietic cell transplantation with graft depleted of TCRalphabeta T cells and CD19 B cells. The transplant recipients were children given TCRalphabeta/CD19-depleted allogeneic hematopoietic cell grafts.

This specimen comes from a study of T-cell reconstitution after alpha-beta-depleted transplantation in children (dated by TCRdb to the mid-2010s). As for the study more broadly: The study quantitatively tracked T-cell immune reconstitution after TCRalphabeta/CD19-depleted allogeneic hematopoietic cell transplantation in children using TCR repertoire profiling.

CDR1 MDHEN and CDR2 SYDVKM are derived from the germline V gene. The CDR3 goes from the cysteine to the phenylalanine over 13 residues. Of all the DNA, just the CDR3 is kept, 39 bases in frame from base 1. V loses 7 bases, J loses 1 base, and the germline ends lie 11 bases apart. What the authors observed across the whole study: Hyperexpanded clone frequencies declined over subsequent months; after one year, T-cell counts and TCRbeta diversity were mostly attributed to newly produced T cells. The high TCRbeta diversity at day 60 in some patients was ascribed to recipient T cells and intrathymic progenitors that had survived conditioning. The apparently early alphabetaT-cell count recovery about two months after transplant was reportedly dependent on only several hundred rapidly expanded clones derived from non-depleted graft cells.

The sample was PBMCs, mostly from graft donor cells, taken 180 days after TCRalphabeta/CD19-depleted stem cell transplant. The chain uses TRBV28 and TRBJ2-7; the D gene is unclear. The sequence derives from a female patient aged 2-10 years who had a stem cell transplant for congenital amegakaryocytic thrombocytopenia, so the T cells may come from the graft donor. The sequenced DNA: TGTGCCAGCAACCCTGACGGTTCCTACGAGCAGTACTTC. This sequence encodes CASNPDGSYEQYF.